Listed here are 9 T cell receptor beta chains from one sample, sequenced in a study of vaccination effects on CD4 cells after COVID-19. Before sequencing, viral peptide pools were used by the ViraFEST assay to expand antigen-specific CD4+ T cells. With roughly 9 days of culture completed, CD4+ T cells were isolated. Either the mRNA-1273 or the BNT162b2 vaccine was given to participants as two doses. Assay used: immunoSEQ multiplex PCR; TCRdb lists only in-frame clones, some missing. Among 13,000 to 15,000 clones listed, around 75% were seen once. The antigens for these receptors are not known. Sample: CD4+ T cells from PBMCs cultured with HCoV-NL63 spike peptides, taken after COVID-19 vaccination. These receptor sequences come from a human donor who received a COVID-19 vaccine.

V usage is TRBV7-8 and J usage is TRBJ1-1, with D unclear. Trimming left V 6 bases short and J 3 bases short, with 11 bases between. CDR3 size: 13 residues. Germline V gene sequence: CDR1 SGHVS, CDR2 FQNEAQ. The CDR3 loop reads CASRESADTEAFF. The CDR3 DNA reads TGTGCCAGCAGGGAGTCAGCGGACACTGAAGCTTTCTTT.

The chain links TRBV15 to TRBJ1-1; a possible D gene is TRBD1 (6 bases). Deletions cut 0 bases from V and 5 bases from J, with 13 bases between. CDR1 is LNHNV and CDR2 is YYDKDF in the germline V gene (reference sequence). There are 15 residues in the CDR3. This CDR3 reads CATSRDPTQGTEAFF. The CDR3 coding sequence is TGTGCCACCAGCAGAGATCCTACCCAGGGGACTGAAGCTTTCTTT.

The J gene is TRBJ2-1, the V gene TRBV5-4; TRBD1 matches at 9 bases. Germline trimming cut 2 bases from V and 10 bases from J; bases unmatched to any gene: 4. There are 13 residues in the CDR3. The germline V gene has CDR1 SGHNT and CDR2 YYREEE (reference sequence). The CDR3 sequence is CASSLQGAGEQFF. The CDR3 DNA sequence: TGTGCCAGCAGCTTACAGGGGGCGGGGGAGCAGTTCTTC.

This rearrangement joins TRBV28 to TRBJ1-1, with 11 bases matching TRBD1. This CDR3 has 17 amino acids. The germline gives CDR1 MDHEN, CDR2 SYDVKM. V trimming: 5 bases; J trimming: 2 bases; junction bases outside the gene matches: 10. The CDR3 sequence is CASSPLGQGAPNTEAFF. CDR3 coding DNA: TGTGCCAGCAGTCCCCTTGGACAGGGGGCCCCTAACACTGAAGCTTTCTTT.

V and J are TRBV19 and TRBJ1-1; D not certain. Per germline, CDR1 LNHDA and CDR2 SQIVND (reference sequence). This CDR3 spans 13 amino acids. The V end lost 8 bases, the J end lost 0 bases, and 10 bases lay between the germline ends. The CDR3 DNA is TGTGCCAGTGTGACTGGAATGAACACTGAAGCTTTCTTT. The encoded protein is CASVTGMNTEAFF.

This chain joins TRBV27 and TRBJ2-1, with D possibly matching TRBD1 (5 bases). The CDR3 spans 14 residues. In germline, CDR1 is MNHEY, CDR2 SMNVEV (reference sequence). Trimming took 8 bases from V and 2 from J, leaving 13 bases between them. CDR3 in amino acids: CASLGVGPYNEQFF. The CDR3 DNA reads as TGTGCCAGCCTTGGGGTGGGGCCCTACAATGAGCAGTTCTTC.

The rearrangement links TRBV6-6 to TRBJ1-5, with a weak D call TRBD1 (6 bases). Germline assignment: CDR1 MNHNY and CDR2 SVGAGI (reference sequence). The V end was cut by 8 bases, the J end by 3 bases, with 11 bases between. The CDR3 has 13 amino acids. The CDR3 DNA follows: TGTGCCAGCCACAGGGACCTCAATCAGCCCCAGCATTTT. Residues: CASHRDLNQPQHF.

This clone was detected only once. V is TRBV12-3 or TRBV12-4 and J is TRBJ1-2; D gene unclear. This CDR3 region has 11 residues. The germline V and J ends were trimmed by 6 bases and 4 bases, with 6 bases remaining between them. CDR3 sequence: CASSSTYGYTF. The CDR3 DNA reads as TGTGCCAGCAGCAGTACCTATGGCTACACCTTC.

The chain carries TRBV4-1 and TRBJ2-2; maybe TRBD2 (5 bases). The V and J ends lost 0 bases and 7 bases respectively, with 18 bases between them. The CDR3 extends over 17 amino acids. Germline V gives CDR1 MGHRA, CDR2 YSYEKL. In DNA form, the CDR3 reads TGCGCCAGCAGCCAAGAGGGGAACCGACTACCCGGCGGGGAGCTGTTTTTT. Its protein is CASSQEGNRLPGGELFF.